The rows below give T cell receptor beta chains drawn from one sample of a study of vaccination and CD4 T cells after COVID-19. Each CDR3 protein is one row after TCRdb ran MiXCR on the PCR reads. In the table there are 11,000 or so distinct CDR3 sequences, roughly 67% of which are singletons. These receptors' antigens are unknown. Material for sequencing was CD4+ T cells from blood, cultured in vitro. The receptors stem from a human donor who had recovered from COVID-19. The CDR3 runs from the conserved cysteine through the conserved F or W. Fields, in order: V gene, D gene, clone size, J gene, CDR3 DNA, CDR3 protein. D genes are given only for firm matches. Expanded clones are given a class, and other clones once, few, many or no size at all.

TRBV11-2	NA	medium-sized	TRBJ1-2	TGTGCCAGCAGCTTCCCCGAGGGGGGTGGCTACACCTTC	CASSFPEGGGYTF
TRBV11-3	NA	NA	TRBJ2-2	TGTGCCAGCAGCTCCCTCCCGAACACCGGGGAGCTGTTTTTT	CASSSLPNTGELFF
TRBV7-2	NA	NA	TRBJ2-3	TGTGCCAGCAGCCCCCTAGTCGCAGATACGCAGTATTTT	CASSPLVADTQYF
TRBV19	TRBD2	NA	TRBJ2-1	TGTGCCAGTAGTATAGGGTCTAGCGGGAGGAGTTGGTCCTACAATGAGCAGTTCTTC	CASSIGSSGRSWSYNEQFF
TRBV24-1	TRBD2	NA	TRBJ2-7	TGTGCCACCAGGGAGCGGGACCTCTACGAGCAGTACTTC	CATRERDLYEQYF
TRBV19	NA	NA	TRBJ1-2	TGTGCCAGTACCAAAGGGACACCAACTAGGTATGGCTACACTTTC	CASTKGTPTRYGYTF
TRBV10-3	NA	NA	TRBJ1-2	TGTGCCATCAGGATCGGGACTGCCTATGGCTACACCTTC	CAIRIGTAYGYTF
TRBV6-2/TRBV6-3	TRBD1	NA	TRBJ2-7	TGTGCCAGTCGCCGGGACAGACTTTACGAGCAGTACTTC	CASRRDRLYEQYF
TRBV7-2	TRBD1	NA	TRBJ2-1	TGTGCCAGCAGCCCCGGGACAGGGTACAATGAGCAGTTCTTC	CASSPGTGYNEQFF
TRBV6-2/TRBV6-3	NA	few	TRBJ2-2	TGTGCCAGCAGCGACAGGCGGGGAAACACCGGGGAGCTGTTTTTT	CASSDRRGNTGELFF
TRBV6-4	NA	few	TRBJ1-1	TGTGCCAGCAGTGCCGAACTCTGGGGGACTGAAGCTTTCTTT	CASSAELWGTEAFF
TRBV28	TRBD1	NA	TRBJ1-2	TGTGCCAGCAGTAATAACAGGGGAAACTATGGCTACACCTTC	CASSNNRGNYGYTF
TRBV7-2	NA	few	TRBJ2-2	TGTGCCAGCAGCTTATTACGTGGGGACACCGGGGAGCTGTTTTTT	CASSLLRGDTGELFF
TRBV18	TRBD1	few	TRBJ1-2	TGTGCCAGCTCACCAAGACAGGGGGAATACTATGGCTACACCTTC	CASSPRQGEYYGYTF
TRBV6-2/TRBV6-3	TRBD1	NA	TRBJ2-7	TGTGCCAGCTCTGACAGGGGGAACGAGCAGTACTTC	CASSDRGNEQYF
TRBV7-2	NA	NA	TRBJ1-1	TGTGCCAGCAGCCGCCGGACGGCGAACACTGAAGCTTTCTTT	CASSRRTANTEAFF
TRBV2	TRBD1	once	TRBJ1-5	TGTGCCAGCAGTGAATGGGGACAGGGGATTCAGCCCCAGCATTTT	CASSEWGQGIQPQHF
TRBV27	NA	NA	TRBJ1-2	TGTGCCAGCAGTTTGCGGGGAATCTATGGCTACACCTTC	CASSLRGIYGYTF
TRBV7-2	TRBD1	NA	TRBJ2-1	TGCGCCAGCAGCAGGTCCCCGGGACAGGCAAACAATGAGCAGTTCTTC	CASSRSPGQANNEQFF
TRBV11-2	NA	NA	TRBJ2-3	TGTGCCAGCAGCCGCCAGGACAGACTGGGAGATACGCAGTATTTT	CASSRQDRLGDTQYF
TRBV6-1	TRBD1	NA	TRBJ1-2	TGTGCCAGCAGGCCAGGGGGCGCTAACTATGGCTACACCTTC	CASRPGGANYGYTF
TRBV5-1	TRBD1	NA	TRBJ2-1	TGCGCCAGCAGCTTGGGCGGGACAGGGAGGCCCAATGAGCAGTTCTTC	CASSLGGTGRPNEQFF
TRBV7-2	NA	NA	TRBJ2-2	TGTGCCAGCAGCTCCGGGTGGAGCGGGGAGCTGTTTTTT	CASSSGWSGELFF
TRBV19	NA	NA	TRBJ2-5	TGTGCCAGTGCCATACTGGGAGGAGAGACCCAGTACTTC	CASAILGGETQYF
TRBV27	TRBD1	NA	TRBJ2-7	TGTGCCAGCAGTTGGGGACAGGGAGGAACCTACGAGCAGTACTTC	CASSWGQGGTYEQYF
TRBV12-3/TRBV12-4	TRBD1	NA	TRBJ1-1	TGTGCCAGCAGTTTAGTGACAGGGGGTCTTGGAGCTTTCTTT	CASSLVTGGLGAFF
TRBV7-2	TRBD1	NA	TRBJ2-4	TGTGCCAGCAGCTTCAATGGGGGACAGTGGGACATTCAGTACTTC	CASSFNGGQWDIQYF
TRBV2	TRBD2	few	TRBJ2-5	TGTGCCAGCAGTGAATCCTGGCTAGCGGGAGGCCAGGGAGAGACCCAGTACTTC	CASSESWLAGGQGETQYF
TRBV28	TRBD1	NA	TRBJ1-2	TGTGCCAGCAGCCCCGGACAGGGAAACTATGGCTACACCTTC	CASSPGQGNYGYTF
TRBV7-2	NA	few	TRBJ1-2	TGTGCCAGCAGCTTAGCGCAAAACAGGCTCCTAGAAGGCTATGGCTACACCTTC	CASSLAQNRLLEGYGYTF
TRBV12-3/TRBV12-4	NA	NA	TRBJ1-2	TGTGCCAGCAGTCTACGAATAGGACTTACTTCTGGCTACACCTTC	CASSLRIGLTSGYTF
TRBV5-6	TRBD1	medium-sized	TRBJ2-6	TGTGCCAGCCTACTTGCGACAGGGATATGGGGGGCCAACGTCCTGACTTTC	CASLLATGIWGANVLTF
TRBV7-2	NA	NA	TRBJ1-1	TGTGCCAGCAGCTTGGCTTCACCGAACACTGAAGCTTTCTTT	CASSLASPNTEAFF
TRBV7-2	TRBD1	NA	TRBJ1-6	TGTGCCAGCAGCAACCGACAGGGGCCTTCACCCCTCCACTTT	CASSNRQGPSPLHF
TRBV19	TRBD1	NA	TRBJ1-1	TGTGCCAGTAGTATCATGGGGTTAACAGGGGGCACTGAAGCTTTCTTT	CASSIMGLTGGTEAFF
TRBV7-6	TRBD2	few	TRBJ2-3	TGTGCCAGCAGCCCACCCCGCCGACTAGCGGGGGGCGATACGCAGTATTTT	CASSPPRRLAGGDTQYF
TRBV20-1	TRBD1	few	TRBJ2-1	TGCAGTGCTAGAGTAGGGAGTACAGGGGATGAGCAGTTCTTC	CSARVGSTGDEQFF
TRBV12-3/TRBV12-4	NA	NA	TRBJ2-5	TGTGCCAGCAGTACAGGTGGCGGGGAGACCCAGTACTTC	CASSTGGGETQYF
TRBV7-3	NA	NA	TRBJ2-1	TGTGCCAGCAGCACCACCAGGGTGAATGAGCAGTTCTTC	CASSTTRVNEQFF
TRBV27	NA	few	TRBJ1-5	TGTGCCAGCAGTCCCCGGACCCCAACAGGGAGCGCGCCCCAGCATTTT	CASSPRTPTGSAPQHF
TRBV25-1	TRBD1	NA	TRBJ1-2	TGTGCCAGCAGCGTCGGACAGGGGGCTAATGGCTACACCTTC	CASSVGQGANGYTF
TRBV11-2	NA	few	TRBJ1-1	TGTGCCAGCAGCTTACAGGAGAACACTGAAGCTTTCTTT	CASSLQENTEAFF
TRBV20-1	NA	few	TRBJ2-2	TGCAGTGCTAGAGATCCCAGGGGGAACACCGGGGAGCTGTTTTTT	CSARDPRGNTGELFF
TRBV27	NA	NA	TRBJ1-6	TGTGCCAGCAGTTTGGGGAACCCCAATTCACCCCTCCACTTT	CASSLGNPNSPLHF
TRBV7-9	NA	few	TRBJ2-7	TGTGCCAGCAGCGTGGACTCTCTCGAGCAGTACTTC	CASSVDSLEQYF
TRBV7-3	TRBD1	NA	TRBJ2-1	TGTGCCAGCAGCGCCGACAGGGGTTATGAGCAGTTCTTC	CASSADRGYEQFF
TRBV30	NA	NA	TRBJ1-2	TGTGCCTGGAGGCAGGGGCTGAACTATGGCTACACCTTC	CAWRQGLNYGYTF
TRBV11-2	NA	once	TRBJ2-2	TGTGCCAGCAGCTTAGATCGGGGTGGAACCGGGGAGCTGTTTTTT	CASSLDRGGTGELFF
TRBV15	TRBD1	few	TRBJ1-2	TGTGCCACCAGCAAGGGGACAGCCTATGGCTACACCTTC	CATSKGTAYGYTF
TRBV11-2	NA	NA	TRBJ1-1	TGTGCCAGCAGCTTCGAAGATACTGAAGCTTTCTTT	CASSFEDTEAFF
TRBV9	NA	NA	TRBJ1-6	TGTGCCAGCAGCCCCTCGGGGAATTCACCCCTCCACTTT	CASSPSGNSPLHF
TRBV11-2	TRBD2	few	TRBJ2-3	TGTGCCAGCAGCCCTGGACTAGCGGGGGGTCTGCATACGCAGTATTTT	CASSPGLAGGLHTQYF
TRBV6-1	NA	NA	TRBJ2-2	TGTGCCAGCAGGCTCGAGACTATGAGGGGGGAGCTGTTTTTT	CASRLETMRGELFF
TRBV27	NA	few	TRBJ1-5	TGTGCCAGCAGTTGGCAGGACAATCAGCCCCAGCATTTT	CASSWQDNQPQHF
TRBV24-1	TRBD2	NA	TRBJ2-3	TGTGCCACCACTGACACTAGCGGACACACAGATACGCAGTATTTT	CATTDTSGHTDTQYF
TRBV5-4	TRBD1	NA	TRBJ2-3	TGTGCCAGCAGCCCCGAACAGGGGGGTAGGACAGATACGCAGTATTTT	CASSPEQGGRTDTQYF
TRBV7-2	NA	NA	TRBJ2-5	TGTGCCAGCAGCTTAGTCACGGAGACCCAGTACTTC	CASSLVTETQYF
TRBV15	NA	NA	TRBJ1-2	TGTGCCACCAGCAGAGATCGGGCGGCCCTTTATGGCTACACCTTC	CATSRDRAALYGYTF
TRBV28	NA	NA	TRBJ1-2	TGTGCCAGCAGCCGCACACAGGTTTGGGGCTACACCTTC	CASSRTQVWGYTF
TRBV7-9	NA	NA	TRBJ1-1	TGTGCCAGCAGCTTCGAGACTGAAGCTTTCTTT	CASSFETEAFF